A selection of T cell receptor beta chains follows, all from one sample in a study of shared clonotypes between healthy human individuals. Only in-frame clones appear in the TCRdb table, and some are missing; sequencing was by immunoSEQ multiplex PCR. The sample records about 550,000 clones, over 95% being singletons. Sequenced material: naive CD8+ T cells sorted from blood. The source is a woman aged 25 to 39 in good health. Both conserved end residues are part of each CDR3. A D gene is named only where the DNA matches it firmly. Some rows mark clone size as missing; the rest say once, few, many or name a class of expanded clone.

CDR3nt: TGTGCCAGCAGTGGCTTGCTAGCGGGAGGGTACAATGAGCAGTTCTTC
CDR3aa: CASSGLLAGGYNEQFF
abundance: NA
j_gene: TRBJ2-1
d_gene: TRBD2
v_gene: TRBV28

CDR3nt: TGCAGTGCTAGTCTCGACGATGAGCAGTTCTTC
CDR3aa: CSASLDDEQFF
abundance: NA
j_gene: TRBJ2-1
d_gene: NA
v_gene: TRBV20-1

CDR3nt: TGTGCCAGCAGCTTCCGGGCGGGGGCCCCCTACGAGCAGTACTTC
CDR3aa: CASSFRAGAPYEQYF
abundance: NA
j_gene: TRBJ2-7
d_gene: NA
v_gene: TRBV5-4

CDR3nt: TGTGCCTGGACGGTGCATAGCGGGCCCAACACAGATACGCAGTATTTT
CDR3aa: CAWTVHSGPNTDTQYF
abundance: NA
j_gene: TRBJ2-3
d_gene: TRBD2
v_gene: TRBV30

CDR3nt: TGTGCCAGCAGCTCGGTTAGCGGGGCCTACGAGCAGTACTTC
CDR3aa: CASSSVSGAYEQYF
abundance: NA
j_gene: TRBJ2-7
d_gene: TRBD2
v_gene: TRBV6-5

CDR3nt: TGCGCCAGCAGCTGGGGGGGTGAGGTCACTAGCTACAATGAGCAGTTCTTC
CDR3aa: CASSWGGEVTSYNEQFF
abundance: NA
j_gene: TRBJ2-1
d_gene: TRBD2
v_gene: TRBV5-1

CDR3nt: TGTGCCAGCAGCTTGCGGGGTCCCAGCAATGAGCAGTTCTTC
CDR3aa: CASSLRGPSNEQFF
abundance: once
j_gene: TRBJ2-1
d_gene: NA
v_gene: TRBV7-6

CDR3nt: TGTGCCAGTAGTTCGGTGGCGGGTCGCAATGAGCAGTTCTTC
CDR3aa: CASSSVAGRNEQFF
abundance: NA
j_gene: TRBJ2-1
d_gene: NA
v_gene: TRBV19

CDR3nt: TGTGCCAGCACCAACTCCGGGACTGGATCCTACAATGAGCAGTTCTTC
CDR3aa: CASTNSGTGSYNEQFF
abundance: NA
j_gene: TRBJ2-1
d_gene: NA
v_gene: TRBV2

CDR3nt: TGTGCCAGCAGTTACAACAGGGTCAGTGGCTACACCTTC
CDR3aa: CASSYNRVSGYTF
abundance: NA
j_gene: TRBJ1-2
d_gene: NA
v_gene: TRBV6-5

CDR3nt: TGTGCCAGCAGCCCAAATACCTACCTCTACGAGCAGTACTTC
CDR3aa: CASSPNTYLYEQYF
abundance: NA
j_gene: TRBJ2-7
d_gene: NA
v_gene: TRBV14

CDR3nt: TGTGCCACCAGCAGAGATCAACAACGGAGCTCCTACAATGAGCAGTTCTTC
CDR3aa: CATSRDQQRSSYNEQFF
abundance: NA
j_gene: TRBJ2-1
d_gene: NA
v_gene: TRBV15

CDR3nt: TGTGCCAGCAGTGAAGCTAGGGCTAGCGTTTACAATGAGCAGTTCTTC
CDR3aa: CASSEARASVYNEQFF
abundance: NA
j_gene: TRBJ2-1
d_gene: NA
v_gene: TRBV6-1

CDR3nt: TGTGCCAGCAGCGAGAGGGCGAGAACTAATGAAAAACTGTTTTTT
CDR3aa: CASSERARTNEKLFF
abundance: NA
j_gene: TRBJ1-4
d_gene: NA
v_gene: TRBV27

CDR3nt: TGTGCCAGCAGCTCTCTGAGGGGCTGGTCCTACAATGAGCAGTTCTTC
CDR3aa: CASSSLRGWSYNEQFF
abundance: NA
j_gene: TRBJ2-1
d_gene: NA
v_gene: TRBV11-2

CDR3nt: TGTGCCAGTAGTCCGGACAGGGCCGCCTACAATGAGCAGTTCTTC
CDR3aa: CASSPDRAAYNEQFF
abundance: NA
j_gene: TRBJ2-1
d_gene: TRBD1
v_gene: TRBV19